This note documents a single TCR beta chain sequence. This clone was seen only once. Its antigen is unknown. Within one base of it there is no much larger clone, and no base qualities were kept. The record originates from a study of T cells in narcolepsy (dated by TCRdb to 2016 to 2019). About the study as a whole: Patients with narcolepsy type 1 or type 2 (NT1, NT2) were enrolled in the study together with healthy control donors. The study used TCR Vbeta sequencing to track clonotypes in blood and CSF while looking for autoreactive T cells in narcolepsy patients that target self-antigens of hypocretin neurons (hypocretin, TRIB2). Results the study describes overall, beyond this receptor: HCRT-specific and TRIB2-specific autoreactive clonotypes were highlighted in plots that compared CD4+ T cell clonotypes in CSF versus blood from the same patient. Autoreactive clonotypes were reported to be detected serially in the blood of the same patients and of different patients, but not in the blood of healthy controls. Numbers of sequenced blood memory CD4+ clonotypes were comparable, averaging about 40,000 in patients and some 33,000 in controls. Some blood memory CD4+ repertoires from patients and controls contained no sequences matching autoreactive T cell clones.

The receptor library was made with the immunoSEQ multiplex PCR assay. TCRdb stores this immuneACCESS table with in-frame sequences only. Part of the clones is absent; in the studies checked, under half of the shortfall reflects unresolved V genes, and no reason is known for the rest. Here the sample has fewer than 30,000 clones; roughly 86% occur a single time. 0.95% to 1.3% of the sample comes from the top ten. For TCR Vbeta sequencing, memory CD4+ T cells were sorted ex vivo from the peripheral blood of both healthy controls and narcolepsy patients. The germline V gene encodes CDR1 SGHDN and CDR2 FVKESK. Trimming removed 1 base from V and 9 bases from J, leaving 9 bases between the germline ends. From its cysteine to its phenylalanine, the CDR3 spans 12 amino acids. Here the CDR3 DNA is all that survives: 36 bases in frame from base 1.

The chain uses TRBV14 and TRBJ2-5, with the D gene uncertain. Sequenced: CD45RA- memory CD4+ T cells from PBMCs. Interpreted using the paper, the cell subset or site label stands for: memory T cells sorted ex vivo from peripheral blood. The TCR comes from a human donor with narcolepsy. The bases read TGTGCCAGCAGCCAAGGAGGACGGGCCCAGTACTTC. It translates to CASSQGGRAQYF.